A selection of T cell receptor beta chains follows, all from one sample in a study of OX40 agonist ivuxolimab in advanced cancers. Clones were read by immunoSEQ multiplex PCR, and TCRdb kept only the in-frame ones, dropping some. This table holds about 40,000 clones, 65% to 85% found once. The sequencing used CD4+ or CD8+ T cells sorted from blood, collected in a trial of the OX40 agonist ivuxolimab. The receptors were sampled from an adult with an advanced solid tumor such as melanoma, head and neck, liver or kidney cancer. CDR3s include the opening cysteine and the closing phenylalanine or tryptophan. Each record gives: V gene, CDR3 protein.

V gene: TRBV4-3
CDR3 protein: CASSQEASWGTDTQYF

V gene: TRBV10-3
CDR3 protein: CAISPIITSGVSSTDTQYF

V gene: TRBV27
CDR3 protein: CASSLARGRRADTQYF

V gene: TRBV14
CDR3 protein: CASSLQENTEAFF

V gene: TRBV7-9
CDR3 protein: CASTLRDSGLEAFF

V gene: TRBV7-2
CDR3 protein: CASSLSTGNTGELFF

V gene: TRBV9
CDR3 protein: CASSDPPAVTQYF

V gene: TRBV7-2
CDR3 protein: CASSLGLSSDTIYF

V gene: TRBV7-7
CDR3 protein: CASSLAHTGSGETQYF

V gene: TRBV15
CDR3 protein: CATSRAGTVSYEQYF

V gene: TRBV9
CDR3 protein: CASSVEVNTEAFF

V gene: TRBV29-1
CDR3 protein: CSVVGSSYNEQFF

V gene: TRBV19
CDR3 protein: CARTTGGYGYTF

V gene: TRBV6-6
CDR3 protein: CASSDSGPQHF

V gene: TRBV6-5
CDR3 protein: CASSYEESRDEQFF

V gene: TRBV4-3
CDR3 protein: CASSPQLADTQYF

V gene: TRBV7-2
CDR3 protein: CASSLTGSVNEQFF

V gene: TRBV14
CDR3 protein: CASSQDYHSPLEKLFF

V gene: TRBV15
CDR3 protein: CATSLGRATTF

V gene: TRBV9
CDR3 protein: CASSVYVRASGSPGELFF

V gene: TRBV7-9
CDR3 protein: CASSLLQGPLTEAFF

V gene: TRBV6-5
CDR3 protein: CASTGHKSNEQFF

V gene: TRBV5-1
CDR3 protein: CASEQRGTQYF

V gene: TRBV5-1
CDR3 protein: CASSYSGTGGKGDYGYTF

V gene: TRBV6-1
CDR3 protein: CASTLIAGDLDEQFF

V gene: TRBV30
CDR3 protein: CAWSVQGSYEQYF

V gene: TRBV6-1
CDR3 protein: CASSEMGQVGGDTQYF

V gene: TRBV5-4
CDR3 protein: CASSGDRGQTEAFF

V gene: TRBV12-5
CDR3 protein: CASATGGAYEQYF

V gene: TRBV19
CDR3 protein: CASSIYSGGSTDTQYF

V gene: TRBV30
CDR3 protein: CAWSNREWVYEQYF

V gene: TRBV7-7
CDR3 protein: CASSPIQGAGELFF

V gene: TRBV11-2
CDR3 protein: CASSLETPYEQYF

V gene: TRBV5-1
CDR3 protein: CASSLMNTEAFF

V gene: TRBV7-9
CDR3 protein: CASSSGRGDTQYF

V gene: TRBV4-3
CDR3 protein: CASSQDRLAVGGNEQFF

V gene: TRBV4-1
CDR3 protein: CASSQAPTGVAKNIQYF

V gene: TRBV19
CDR3 protein: CASSLLNPNGNQPQHF

V gene: TRBV27
CDR3 protein: CASSLLGGVNTGELFF

V gene: TRBV10-3
CDR3 protein: CAIGGAGTDTQYF

V gene: TRBV7-8
CDR3 protein: CASSLVITSPTDTQYF

V gene: TRBV5-5
CDR3 protein: CASSLAGTVNQPQHF

V gene: TRBV28
CDR3 protein: CASSLSGSNTEAFF

V gene: TRBV7-9
CDR3 protein: CASSQTARADTQYF

V gene: TRBV5-8
CDR3 protein: CASTTAGF

V gene: TRBV2
CDR3 protein: CASSAGTPNTGELFF

V gene: TRBV27
CDR3 protein: CASSFSSSYEQYF

V gene: TRBV28
CDR3 protein: CASRGHGGGGETQYF

V gene: TRBV7-6
CDR3 protein: CASSLAGQTYEQYF

V gene: TRBV5-3
CDR3 protein: CARSRGQGAYEQYF

V gene: TRBV4-3
CDR3 protein: CASSPGQGTYGYTF

V gene: TRBV6-6
CDR3 protein: CASDRGNEQYF

V gene: TRBV6-5
CDR3 protein: CASSSFGRHYYGYTF

V gene: TRBV27
CDR3 protein: CASSLSRGGAYEQYF

V gene: TRBV27
CDR3 protein: CASSLNPPSGLGANVLTF

V gene: TRBV5-6
CDR3 protein: CASSFTGTKETQYF

V gene: TRBV20-1
CDR3 protein: CSVGGGTEAFF

V gene: TRBV10-3
CDR3 protein: CAISESGGWTDRMNTEAFF

V gene: TRBV4-1
CDR3 protein: CASSQGGGLAGGRTDTQYF